The 9 T cell receptor beta chains below come from one sample, sequenced in a study of cytomegalovirus exposure and HLA in healthy donors. The PCR made use of 60 Vbeta and 13 Jbeta primers. Method: immunoSEQ multiplex PCR; TCRdb's copy keeps in-frame clones and lacks some. The sample lists about 120,000 clones; 75% to 85% were seen once. Sequencing input: PBMCs. All receptors derive from a male donor in good health and CMV-seronegative.

The chain is built from TRBV28 and TRBJ1-4; D unclear. Trimming removed 3 bases from V and 5 bases from J, with 13 bases in between. The CDR3 runs 15 residues. Germline assignment: CDR1 MDHEN and CDR2 SYDVKM. CDR3: CASSFSETENEKLFF. The DNA for the CDR3 is TGTGCCAGCAGTTTTTCCGAGACGGAGAATGAAAAACTGTTTTTT.

The gene calls are TRBV5-5 and TRBJ2-5; the match to TRBD1 covers 12 bases. This CDR3 region has 15 residues. Germline V lookup: CDR1 SGHKS, CDR2 YYEKEE (reference sequence). Trimming at V came to 3 bases and at J to 4 bases, leaving 4 bases not matched to a gene. CDR3 region: CASSSRDRGRETQYF. CDR3 in DNA: TGTGCCAGCAGCTCCCGGGACAGGGGGCGAGAGACCCAGTACTTC.

The rearrangement uses TRBV7-3 and TRBJ1-1, with TRBD1 matching over 11 bases. Germline V gene sequence: CDR1 SGHTA, CDR2 FQGTGA. Losses at the gene ends were 5 bases for V and 4 bases for J; bases not matched to a gene: 9. The CDR3 contains 16 residues. In DNA form, the CDR3 reads TGTGCCAGCAGCCCGGACAGGGGGCGATTTCGCACTGAAGCTTTCTTT. It encodes CASSPDRGRFRTEAFF.

This clone has a single count. This chain links TRBV29-1 with TRBJ2-7, with TRBD2 matching 8 bases. V shed 6 bases, J shed 0 bases, and the junction held 13 bases outside the gene matches. This CDR3 is 16 amino acids long. The germline gives CDR1 SQVTM, CDR2 ANQGSEA. CDR3 nucleotide sequence: TGCAGCGTGGCTGCCGGACTAGCCGACAGCTCCTACGAGCAGTACTTC. Protein sequence: CSVAAGLADSSYEQYF.

This sequence joins TRBV23-1 and TRBJ1-4; D is ambiguous. Being an ORF, TRBV23-1 has a function that is uncertain. The CDR3 is made up of 15 amino acids. With 0 bases removed from V and 5 bases from J, the gap between germline ends came to 10 bases. The CDR3 loop is CASSQSERENEKLFF. The CDR3 DNA sequence: TGCGCCAGCAGTCAATCTGAAAGAGAGAATGAAAAACTGTTTTTT.

The chain couples TRBV21-1 to TRBJ2-3; TRBD2 reflects the table's D call only, with no check against the DNA. TRBV21-1 is an annotated pseudogene. The length of the CDR3 is 17 residues. The CDR3 loop reads CASSKRLAGAPTDTQYF. The CDR3 DNA reads TGTGCCAGCAGCAAACGTCTAGCGGGGGCCCCAACGGATACGCAGTATTTT.

The rearrangement joins TRBV15 to TRBJ2-3; possibly TRBD2 for D (7 bases). Germline V gene sequence: CDR1 LNHNV, CDR2 YYDKDF (reference sequence). The V end lost 0 bases, the J end lost 4 bases, and 14 bases lay between the germline ends. This CDR3 contains 16 residues. The CDR3 is CATSREGRGASDTQYF. The CDR3 coding sequence is TGTGCCACCAGCAGAGAGGGTCGGGGGGCATCAGATACGCAGTATTTT.

The chain is built from TRBV4-3 and TRBJ2-7; TRBD1 matches 7 bases. Per the germline V gene, CDR1 is LGHNA and CDR2 is YSLEER. The J segment lost 3 bases and the V segment lost 3 bases, leaving 8 bases of the junction unmatched. The CDR3 sequence is 15 residues long. CDR3 DNA: TGCGCCAGCAGCCAGGGACAGTCCAGGTTCTACGAGCAGTACTTC. Encoded protein: CASSQGQSRFYEQYF.

The rearrangement links TRBV14 to TRBJ2-7; tentatively, D is TRBD2 (5 bases). This CDR3 comprises 13 residues. Germline-derived CDR1 and CDR2 are SGHDN and FVKESK. V lost 8 bases and J 0 bases, leaving 11 bases between the germline ends. CDR3 DNA: TGTGCCAGCTCAGGACGGGGCTCCTACGAGCAGTACTTC. Its protein is CASSGRGSYEQYF. The whole variable domain, remainder taken from reference TRBV14 and TRBJ2-7, is EAGVTQFPSHSVIEKGQTVTLRCDPISGHDNLYWYRRVMGKEIKFLLHFVKESKQDESGMPNNRFLAERTGGTYSTLKVQPAELEDSGVYFCASSGRGSYEQYFGPGTRLTVT.